One sample yielded the 9 T cell receptor beta chains listed below, sequenced in a study of blood T cell repertoires in COVID-19. The method was immunoSEQ multiplex PCR; TCRdb's version includes in-frame clones alone and lacks a portion of them. The profile shows 200,000 to 250,000 clones, about 79% of them singletons. The sequenced sample consisted of PBMCs or T cells enriched from blood (not recorded which). The receptors were sampled from a woman aged 55-70 years who had recovered from COVID-19.

This clone was seen ten or more times. The chain joins TRBV27 to TRBJ1-2; no definite D call. V was pared by 4 bases and J by 4 bases, with 16 bases between. The CDR3 covers 15 residues. The germline gives CDR1 MNHEY, CDR2 SMNVEV (reference sequence). The CDR3 here is CASSYTPPSSYGYTF. The CDR3 nucleotides read TGTGCCAGCAGTTATACCCCGCCCTCTAGCTATGGCTACACCTTC.

The chain recombines TRBV11-2 with TRBJ2-2; D unresolved. The V gene's germline CDR1 is SGHAT and CDR2 FQNNGV. This CDR3 has 16 amino acids. V shed 2 bases and J shed 6 bases, with 16 bases lying between them. CDR3 in amino acids: CASSLRVDAFAGELFF. DNA for the CDR3: TGTGCCAGCAGCTTACGAGTTGATGCCTTCGCCGGGGAGCTGTTTTTT.

The V call is TRBV19, the J call TRBJ1-6, with no clear D. V was pared by 7 bases and J by 0 bases, with 10 bases between. This CDR3 has 15 amino acids. Per the germline V gene, CDR1 is LNHDA and CDR2 is SQIVND (reference sequence). The CDR3 DNA reads TGTGCCAGTAAAGAATTTAGCTCCTATAATTCACCCCTCCACTTT. It specifies CASKEFSSYNSPLHF.

V is TRBV28 and J is TRBJ2-7; the D gene is possibly TRBD2 (6 bases). Germline-derived CDR1 and CDR2 are MDHEN and SYDVKM. Trimming cost V 7 bases and J 2 bases, with 15 bases left between them. The CDR3 covers 14 residues. The CDR3 nucleotides are TGTGCCAGCAAGGTGGGGGGAAGTACCTACGAGCAGTACTTC. Encoded protein: CASKVGGSTYEQYF.

This sequence joins TRBV7-9 and TRBJ1-2; D gene uncertain. The CDR3 contains 13 residues. The V end lost 4 bases, the J end lost 0 bases, and 6 bases lay between the germline ends. Germline CDR1 is SEHNR and CDR2 is FQNEAQ (reference sequence). The CDR3 region is CASSSQSNYGYTF. The CDR3 region has the DNA TGTGCCAGCAGCTCACAGTCTAACTATGGCTACACCTTC.

The V and J genes are TRBV12-3 or TRBV12-4 and TRBJ1-2; D not resolved. V was shortened by 5 bases and J by 4 bases, with 11 bases between the two germline ends. This CDR3 comprises 13 residues. CDR3: CASSPSISYGYTF. The DNA for the CDR3 is TGTGCCAGCAGTCCCTCTATTAGCTATGGCTACACCTTC.

This chain joins TRBV6-5 and TRBJ2-5; D unclear. Trimming shortened V by 6 bases and J by 5 bases, and 7 bases separated the two germline ends. Germline CDR1 reads MNHEY; CDR2 reads SVGAGI. CDR3 length: 11 residues. CDR3 loop: CASSLRETQYF. For the CDR3, the DNA is TGTGCCAGCAGCCTCAGGGAGACCCAGTACTTC.

This chain links TRBV6-1 with TRBJ1-5, with 9 bases fitting TRBD1. V shed 2 bases, J shed 7 bases, and the junction held 6 bases outside the gene matches. This CDR3 comprises 15 residues. Germline V gives CDR1 MNHNS, CDR2 SASEGT. The CDR3 bases are TGTGCCAGCAGTGAATCGGGACAGGGAAGCCAGCCCCAGCATTTT. Amino acids: CASSESGQGSQPQHF.

Only a few counts were recorded for this clone. The V gene is TRBV14, the J gene TRBJ2-3, with 8 nucleotides matching TRBD1. The CDR3 runs 16 residues. Germline CDR1 and CDR2: SGHDN and FVKESK. J gave up 3 bases and V 4 bases, and 9 bases lay outside the gene matches. The CDR3 sequence: CASSPNDRGRTDTQYF. In nucleotides, the CDR3 is TGTGCCAGCAGCCCAAATGACAGGGGACGGACAGATACGCAGTATTTT. Drawing the rest from reference TRBV14 and TRBJ2-3, the complete variable domain is EAGVTQFPSHSVIEKGQTVTLRCDPISGHDNLYWYRRVMGKEIKFLLHFVKESKQDESGMPNNRFLAERTGGTYSTLKVQPAELEDSGVYFCASSPNDRGRTDTQYFGPGTRLTVL.